A single TCR beta chain is shown here with its context. The record originates from a study of identical twins. Template switching added a universal primer site, and cDNA bore unique molecular identifiers. TCRdb itself ran the 5' RACE reads through MiXCR, one entry per CDR3 protein. The table includes hundreds of thousands of distinct CDR3 sequences, around 20% detected once. The length of the CDR3 is 16 residues. Germline assignment: CDR1 KGHSH and CDR2 LQKENI. The V end lost 3 bases, the J end lost 3 bases, and 15 bases lay between the germline ends. This same sample was also part of a study on T cells expressing NK-cell markers. This second study notes: It was sorted CD3+CD56-NKG2C+, CD3+CD56+NKG2C- and CD3+CD56+NKG2C+ T cells that provided the TCR beta repertoires. In roughly 6 donors, dominant CD3+CD56+NKG2C+ clones formed about 1.0-7.5% of CD8+ cells. Whether expanded NKG2C-expressing T cell clones recognize HCMV is unknown.

The chain uses TRBV18 and TRBJ1-5; possible D gene TRBD1, 5 bases. The source material was PBMCs. This TCR was sampled from a woman under 30 in good health. In DNA, the CDR3 is TGTGCCAGCTCACCTACTCCGACAGCGAACAATCAGCCCCAGCATTTT. Its translation: CASSPTPTANNQPQHF.